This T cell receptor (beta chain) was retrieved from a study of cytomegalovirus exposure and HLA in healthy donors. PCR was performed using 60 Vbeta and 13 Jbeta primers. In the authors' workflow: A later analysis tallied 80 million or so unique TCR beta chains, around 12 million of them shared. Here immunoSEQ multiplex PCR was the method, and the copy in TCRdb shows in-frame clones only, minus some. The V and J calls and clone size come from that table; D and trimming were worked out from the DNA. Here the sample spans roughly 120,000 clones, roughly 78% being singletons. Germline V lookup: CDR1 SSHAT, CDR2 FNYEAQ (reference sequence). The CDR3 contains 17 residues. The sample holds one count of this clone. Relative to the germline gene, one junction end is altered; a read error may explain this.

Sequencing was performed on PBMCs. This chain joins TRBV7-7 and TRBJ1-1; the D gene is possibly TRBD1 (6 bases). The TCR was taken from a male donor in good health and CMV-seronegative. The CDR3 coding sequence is TGTGCTAGCAGCACCCCGCCGCTCAAACAGGGTAACACTGAAGCTTTCTTT. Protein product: CASSTPPLKQGNTEAFF.